Presented here are 3 T cell receptor beta chains from one specimen sequenced in a study of CD8+CD57+ T cells in acquired aplastic anemia. All patients picked for sequencing had shown, by flow cytometry, an expansion of CD8+CD57+ cells. Genomic DNA constituted the template upon which TCR beta VDJ and CDR3 profiling was performed. TCRdb independently ran MiXCR on the reads; one entry per CDR3 protein. In the table there are fewer than 250,000 distinct CDR3 sequences, roughly half of which are singletons. The source material was sorted CD4+, CD8+, or CD8+CD57+ T cells (not recorded which) from PBMCs. The receptors were gathered from a human donor with aplastic anemia.

The chain has TRBV24-1 and TRBJ1-2; D is possibly TRBD1 (6 bases). Trimming removed 2 bases at V and 2 bases at J, with 8 bases between. The CDR3 spans 14 residues. Germline CDR1 is KGHDR and CDR2 is SFDVKD. CDR3 in amino acids: CATSDSGQNYGYTF. CDR3 nucleotide sequence: TGTGCCACCAGTGATTCCGGACAGAACTATGGCTACACCTTC.

At least ten counts were recorded for this clonotype. The chain carries TRBV7-2 and TRBJ2-5; D is perhaps TRBD1 (5 bases). CDR3 length: 16 amino acids. Looked up from germline, CDR1 is SGHTA and CDR2 is FQGNSA. V gave up 3 bases and J gave up 0 bases, with 14 bases separating them. The CDR3 sequence: CASSFLGQDHQETQYF. The CDR3, as DNA: TGTGCCAGCAGCTTTTTGGGGCAGGACCACCAAGAGACCCAGTACTTC.

At least ten counts were recorded for this clonotype. The chain has TRBV7-6 and TRBJ1-6; 7 bases line up with TRBD1. CDR3 length equals 17 residues. Germline assignment: CDR1 SGHVS and CDR2 FNYEAQ. J gave up 6 bases and V 2 bases, and 10 bases lay outside the gene matches. CDR3 in DNA: TGTGCCAGCAGCTTAAAAGAAAACAGGGGAACTAATTCACCCCTCCACTTT. Translated, it gives CASSLKENRGTNSPLHF.